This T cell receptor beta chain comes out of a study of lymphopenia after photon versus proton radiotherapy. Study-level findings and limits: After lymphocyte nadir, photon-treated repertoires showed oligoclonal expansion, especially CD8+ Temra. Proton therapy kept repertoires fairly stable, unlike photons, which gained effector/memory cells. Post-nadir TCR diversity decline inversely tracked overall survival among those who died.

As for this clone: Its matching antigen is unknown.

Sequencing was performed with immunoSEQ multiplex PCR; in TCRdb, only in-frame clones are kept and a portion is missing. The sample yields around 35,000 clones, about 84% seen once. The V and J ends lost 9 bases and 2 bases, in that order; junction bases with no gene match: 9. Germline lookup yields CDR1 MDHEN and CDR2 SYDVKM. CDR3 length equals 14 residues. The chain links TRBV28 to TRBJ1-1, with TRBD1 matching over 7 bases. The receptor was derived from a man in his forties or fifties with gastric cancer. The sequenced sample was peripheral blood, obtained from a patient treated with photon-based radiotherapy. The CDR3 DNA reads TGTGCCAGTCGGAGGGGGCAGGCCAACACTGAAGCTTTCTTT. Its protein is CASRRGQANTEAFF.